The clone carrying this TCR beta chain was detected ten times or more. The data originate from a study of early T cells in non-severe SARS-CoV-2 infection. Background on the study: Chains stayed unpaired after sequencing of bulk RNA from unsorted whole blood.

Individually, cDNA molecules had unique molecular identifiers attached to them. One entry per CDR3 protein results from TCRdb running MiXCR on the 5' RACE reads. The data contain more than 90,000 distinct CDR3 sequences, roughly an eighth of them seen just once; the ten biggest clones take up over 2%. This receptor was obtained from an adult who was a healthcare worker with PCR-confirmed SARS-CoV-2 infection or an uninfected control (not recorded which). Sequences were obtained from whole blood.

CDR3 loop: CASGGGTSGAGELFF. The DNA for the CDR3 is TGTGCCAGCGGGGGAGGGACTAGCGGGGCCGGGGAGCTGTTTTTT. The chain links TRBV2 to TRBJ2-2; 13 bases match TRBD2. Germline assignment: CDR1 SNHLY and CDR2 FYNNEI. This CDR3 has 15 amino acids. V lost 8 bases to trimming and J lost 6 bases; unmatched junction nucleotides: 6.